This entry is about one TCR beta chain. In the original workflow: Cell counts per sample came from amplifying reference gene primers. The table came from immunoSEQ multiplex PCR; TCRdb's copy has only in-frame clones and leaves some out. V and J calls and clone size are those listed in that table; D and trimming were worked out from the DNA. Of about 98,000 clones in the sample, 70% to 90% were seen once. This entry belongs to a study of blood T cell repertoires in COVID-19. On the study more broadly: Specimens from acute and convalescent COVID-19 originated in the United States, Italy and Spain. Sources were T cells, B-cell-depleted T cells, or PBMCs; the material itself was cDNA or gDNA.

The TCR comes from a man aged 35-49 years with active or convalescent COVID-19. Material for sequencing was peripheral blood.

The CDR3 region is CASSDAVNSYNSPLHF. The CDR3 DNA reads TGTGCCAGCAGTGACGCAGTCAACTCCTATAATTCACCCCTCCACTTT. V is TRBV6-1 and J is TRBJ1-6; D remains unclear. The CDR3 sequence is 16 residues long. Germline V gene lookup returns CDR1 MNHNS and CDR2 SASEGT. V gave up 3 bases and J gave up 0 bases, with 9 bases separating them.